Judged by abundance, the clone carrying this T cell receptor beta chain is medium-sized. The sample contains more than one DNA sequence encoding this CDR3. This record belongs to a study of a mutant IDH1 vaccine in newly diagnosed glioma. Across the whole study: The treated population exhibited a male proportion of about 60%, a female proportion of 37.5%, and a mean age of around 40 years. Most patients had received both radiotherapy and temozolomide, the prior options being radiotherapy, temozolomide, or both.

The time point was: baseline, week 1 (first vaccination visit). Treatment defined: pre-vaccination baseline after standard-of-care therapy. New WHO grade 3 or 4 astrocytomas that were IDH1-mutant and ATRX-lost occurred in the donors. Germline V lookup: CDR1 LGHNA, CDR2 YSLEER. Trimming removed 3 bases from V and 5 bases from J; junction bases left unmatched: 5. CDR3 length: 15 residues. The method was immunoSEQ multiplex PCR; TCRdb's version includes in-frame clones alone and lacks a portion of them. In the table there are 80,000 to 100,000 clones, roughly 78% of which are singletons. The origin of this receptor is a man aged 40-55 years with glioma. The chain uses TRBV4-3 and TRBJ1-4; TRBD1 aligns across 8 bases. This material consisted of PBMCs, taken from a glioma patient treated with radiotherapy, temozolomide or both. The chain's CDR3 is CASSHGTGANEKLFF. The CDR3 DNA reads as TGCGCCAGCAGCCATGGGACAGGCGCCAATGAAAAACTGTTTTTT.